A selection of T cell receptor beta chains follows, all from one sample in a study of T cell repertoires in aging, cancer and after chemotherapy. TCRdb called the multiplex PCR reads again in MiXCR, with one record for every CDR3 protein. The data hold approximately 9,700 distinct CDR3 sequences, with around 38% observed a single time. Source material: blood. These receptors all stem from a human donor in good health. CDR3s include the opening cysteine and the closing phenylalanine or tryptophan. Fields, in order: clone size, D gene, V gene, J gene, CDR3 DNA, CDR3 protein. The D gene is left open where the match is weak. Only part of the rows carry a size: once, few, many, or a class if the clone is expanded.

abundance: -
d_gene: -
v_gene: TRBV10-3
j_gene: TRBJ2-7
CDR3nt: TGTGCCATCAGTGAGATGGGTGGCGGCGAGCAGTACTTC
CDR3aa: CAISEMGGGEQYF

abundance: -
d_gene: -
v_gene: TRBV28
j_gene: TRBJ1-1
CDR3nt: TGTGCCAGCAGTCCCCGATCCAGGGACACTGAAGCTTTCTTT
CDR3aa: CASSPRSRDTEAFF

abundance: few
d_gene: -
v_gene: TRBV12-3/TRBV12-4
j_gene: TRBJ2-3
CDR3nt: TGTGCCAGCAGTTTGTCCAGCAGCACAGATACGCAGTATTTT
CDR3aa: CASSLSSSTDTQYF

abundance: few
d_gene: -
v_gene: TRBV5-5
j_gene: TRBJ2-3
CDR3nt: TGTGCCAGCAGCTTGGCCGGAGGCAGAGCAGATACGCAGTATTTT
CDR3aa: CASSLAGGRADTQYF

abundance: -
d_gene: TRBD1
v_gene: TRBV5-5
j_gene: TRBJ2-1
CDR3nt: TGCGCCAGCAGCTTGACAGGGGGCGACTACAATGAGCAGTTCTTC
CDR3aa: CASSLTGGDYNEQFF

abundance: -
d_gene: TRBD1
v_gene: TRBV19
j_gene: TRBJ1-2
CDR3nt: TGTGCCAGTAGTATAGGGGCACAGGGGTATGGCTACACCTTC
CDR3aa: CASSIGAQGYGYTF

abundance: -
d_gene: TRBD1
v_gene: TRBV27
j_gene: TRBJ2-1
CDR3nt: TGTGCCAGCAGTTTACCCACTCGTGCGGGACAGGGGAGGAATGAGCAGTTCTTC
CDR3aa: CASSLPTRAGQGRNEQFF

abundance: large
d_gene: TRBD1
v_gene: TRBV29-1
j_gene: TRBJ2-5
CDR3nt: TGCAGCGTTGTCCCAGGGGGCGTGGAGACCCAGTACTTC
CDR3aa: CSVVPGGVETQYF

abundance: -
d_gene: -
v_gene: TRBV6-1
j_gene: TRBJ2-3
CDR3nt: TGTGCCAGCACAGCCTGGGAGCGGGTTTTACCAGATACGCAGTATTTT
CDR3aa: CASTAWERVLPDTQYF

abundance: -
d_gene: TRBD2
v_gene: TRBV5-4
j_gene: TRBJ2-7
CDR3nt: TGTGCCAGCAGCCATAGCGGGAGCTCCTACGAGCAGTACTTC
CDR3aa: CASSHSGSSYEQYF

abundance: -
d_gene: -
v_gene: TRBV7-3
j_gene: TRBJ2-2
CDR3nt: TGTGCCAGCAGCGGGCGTACCGGGGAGCTGTTTTTT
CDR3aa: CASSGRTGELFF

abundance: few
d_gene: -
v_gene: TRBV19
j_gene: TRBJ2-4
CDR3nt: TGTGCCAGTAGTATCGGCAGACCAAACATTCAGTACTTC
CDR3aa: CASSIGRPNIQYF

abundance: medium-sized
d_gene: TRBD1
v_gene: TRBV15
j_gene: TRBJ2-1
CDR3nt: TGTGCCACCAGCAGAGGAGACAGGGACAATGAGCAGTTCTTC
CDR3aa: CATSRGDRDNEQFF

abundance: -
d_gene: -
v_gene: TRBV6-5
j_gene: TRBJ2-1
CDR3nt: TGTGCCAGCAGGTTAAGGGAGGCGGCTTATAATGAGCAGTTCTTC
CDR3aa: CASRLREAAYNEQFF

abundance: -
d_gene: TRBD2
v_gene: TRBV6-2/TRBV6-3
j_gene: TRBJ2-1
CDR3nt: TGTGCCAGCAGTCCTAGACTAGCGACCTACAATGAGCAGTTCTTC
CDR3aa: CASSPRLATYNEQFF

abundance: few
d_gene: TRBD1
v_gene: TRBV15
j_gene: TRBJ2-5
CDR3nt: TGTGCCACCCGCCAAGAGGGGGCGAGGGAGACCCAGTACTTC
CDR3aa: CATRQEGARETQYF

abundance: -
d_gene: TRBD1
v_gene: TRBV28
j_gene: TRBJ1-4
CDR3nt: TGTGCCAGCAGTCTCCAGGGGGCCGCAACTAATGAAAAACTGTTTTTT
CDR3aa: CASSLQGAATNEKLFF

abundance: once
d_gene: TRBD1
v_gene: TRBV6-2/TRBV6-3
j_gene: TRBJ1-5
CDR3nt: TGTGCCAGCAGTCCCCAGGGGGCTTCCTCTTATTACAATCAGCCCCAGCATTTT
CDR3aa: CASSPQGASSYYNQPQHF

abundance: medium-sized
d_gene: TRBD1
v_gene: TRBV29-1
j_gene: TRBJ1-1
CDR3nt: TGCAGCGTTTCTACCGGGACAGGGGTCACTGAAGCTTTCTTT
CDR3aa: CSVSTGTGVTEAFF

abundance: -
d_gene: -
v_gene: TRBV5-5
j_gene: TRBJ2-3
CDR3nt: TGTGCCAGCAGCTTAGGCAGTCACACAGATACGCGGTATTTT
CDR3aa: CASSLGSHTDTRYF

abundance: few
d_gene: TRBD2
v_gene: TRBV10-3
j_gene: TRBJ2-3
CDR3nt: TGTGCCATCAGTGATACAGCGGGAGGGTCCTCTAGCACAGATACGCAGTATTTT
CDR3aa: CAISDTAGGSSSTDTQYF

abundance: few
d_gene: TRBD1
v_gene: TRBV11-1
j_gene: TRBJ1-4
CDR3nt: TGTGCCAGCAGCCCTATAGACAGGGTTAATGAAAAACTGTTTTTT
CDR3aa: CASSPIDRVNEKLFF

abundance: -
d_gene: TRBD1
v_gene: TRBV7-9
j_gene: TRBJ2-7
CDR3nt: TGTGCCAGCAGCCCGGACAGGGGGAACTACGAGCAGTACTTC
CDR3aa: CASSPDRGNYEQYF

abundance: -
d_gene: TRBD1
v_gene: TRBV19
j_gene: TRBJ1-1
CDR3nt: TGTGCCAGTAGTAGCTCGGGACAGGGACACACTGAAGCTTTCTTT
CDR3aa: CASSSSGQGHTEAFF

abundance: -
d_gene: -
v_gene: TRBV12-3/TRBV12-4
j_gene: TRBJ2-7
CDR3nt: TGTGCCAGTTGTCAGGGCGTCACCTACGAGCAGTACTTC
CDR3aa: CASCQGVTYEQYF

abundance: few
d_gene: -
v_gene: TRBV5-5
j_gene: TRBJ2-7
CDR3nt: TGTGCCAGCAGCGCCGGTCGGCCCTACGAGCAGTACTTC
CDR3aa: CASSAGRPYEQYF

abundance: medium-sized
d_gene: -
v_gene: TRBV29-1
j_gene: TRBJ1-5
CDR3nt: TGCAGCGTCACATCAGGGAGGGGTCAGCCCCAGCATTTT
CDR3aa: CSVTSGRGQPQHF

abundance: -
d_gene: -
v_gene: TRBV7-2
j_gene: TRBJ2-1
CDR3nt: TGTGCCAGCAGCTTGGGCTACGGGAGATCCTACAATGAGCAGTTCTTC
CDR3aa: CASSLGYGRSYNEQFF

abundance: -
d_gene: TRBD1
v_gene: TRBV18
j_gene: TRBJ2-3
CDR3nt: TGTGCCAGCTCACCACTCGGGACAGGCACAGATACGCAGTATTTT
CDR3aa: CASSPLGTGTDTQYF

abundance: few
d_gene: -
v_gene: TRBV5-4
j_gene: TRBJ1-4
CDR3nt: TGTGCCAGCAGCTCTCAGGGGGAAAAACTGTTTTTT
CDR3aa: CASSSQGEKLFF

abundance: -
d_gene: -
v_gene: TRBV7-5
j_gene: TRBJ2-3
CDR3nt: -
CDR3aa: CISVPGGRGTDTQYF

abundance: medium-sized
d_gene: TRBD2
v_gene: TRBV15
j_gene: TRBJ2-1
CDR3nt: TGTGCCACCAGCAGAGATACTAGCGGGAGTGATGAGCAGTTCTTC
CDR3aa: CATSRDTSGSDEQFF

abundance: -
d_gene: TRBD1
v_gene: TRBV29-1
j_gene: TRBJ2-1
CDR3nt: TGCAGCGTTGATCTAGGGGACAGCTCCTACAATGAGCAGTTCTTT
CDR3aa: CSVDLGDSSYNEQFF

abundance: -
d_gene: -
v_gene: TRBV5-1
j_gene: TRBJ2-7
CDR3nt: TGCGCCAGCAGCTTGGCGCTGGGAACCTACGAGCAGTACTTC
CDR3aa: CASSLALGTYEQYF